These 9 T cell receptor beta chains were sequenced from one sample in a study of T cell responses to AZD1222 COVID-19 vaccine. Assay used: immunoSEQ multiplex PCR; TCRdb lists only in-frame clones, some missing. The sample shows 150,000 or so clones, approximately 90% of them seen only once. The sample consisted of peripheral blood, taken on day 0 of AZD1222 vaccination. The receptor set was obtained from an adult in good health.

The J gene is TRBJ1-2, the V gene TRBV6-2 or TRBV6-3; D gene ambiguous. Deletions cut 5 bases from V and 5 bases from J, with 6 bases between. Germline V gene lookup returns CDR1 MNHEY and CDR2 SVGEGT. The CDR3 consists of 11 residues. For the CDR3, the DNA is TGTGCCAGCAGTGACCATTATGGCTACACCTTC. It specifies CASSDHYGYTF.

The gene calls are TRBV6-5 and TRBJ1-6; 7 bases are a match to TRBD1. Germline CDR1 and CDR2: MNHEY and SVGAGI. Trimming took 4 bases from V and 11 from J; bases not matched to a gene: 8. The CDR3 has 14 residues. The CDR3 bases are TGTGCCAGCAGTTTCTCAGGGGGTTCGGCACCCCTCCACTTT. Its protein is CASSFSGGSAPLHF.

The CDR3 is CASGLGQGNWFGYTF. CDR3 in DNA: TGTGCTAGTGGTTTGGGCCAGGGGAATTGGTTTGGCTACACCTTC. The chain recombines TRBV12-5 with TRBJ1-2, with D perhaps matching TRBD1 (6 bases). Germline V gives CDR1 LGHNT, CDR2 FRNRAP. CDR3 length: 15 residues. Trimming cost V 1 base and J 7 bases, with 16 bases left between them. Complete variable domain (other parts from reference TRBV12-5 and TRBJ1-2): DARVTQTPRHKVTEMGQEVTMRCQPILGHNTVFWYRQTMMQGLELLAYFRNRAPLDDSGMPKDRFSAEMPDATLATLKIQPSEPRDSAVYFCASGLGQGNWFGYTFGSGTRLTVV.

The J gene is TRBJ2-1, the V gene TRBV12-3 or TRBV12-4; D gene unclear. Trimming pared 4 bases from V and 8 bases from J, leaving 9 bases between. CDR3 length equals 12 residues. The CDR3 DNA reads as TGTGCCAGCAGTTATTGGCAGGATGAGCAGTTCTTC. Protein: CASSYWQDEQFF.

The V and J genes are TRBV7-2 and TRBJ1-5; D is unresolved. The CDR3 contains 15 residues. V was shortened by 1 base and J by 2 bases, with 9 bases between the two germline ends. Germline loops: CDR1 SGHTA, CDR2 FQGNSA. The DNA for the CDR3 is TGTGCCAGCAGCTTAGGGTGGGCCGGCAATCAGCCCCAGCATTTT. The encoded protein is CASSLGWAGNQPQHF.

V and J are TRBV7-9 and TRBJ2-3, with 10 bases aligning to TRBD2. The length of the CDR3 is 16 residues. V was clipped by 0 bases and J by 6 bases; unmatched bases: 6. The V gene's germline CDR1 is SEHNR and CDR2 FQNEAQ (reference sequence). CDR3 loop: CASSLALAGAGDTQYF. The CDR3 coding sequence is TGTGCCAGCAGCTTAGCCCTAGCGGGAGCTGGGGATACGCAGTATTTT.

This clone appeared a single time. V is TRBV5-1 and J is TRBJ2-2; possibly TRBD2 for D (5 bases). Germline CDR1 SGHRS, CDR2 YFSETQ. V gave up 0 bases and J gave up 8 bases, with 14 bases separating them. CDR3 size: 15 residues. CDR3 in amino acids: CASSLDTWGDGELFF. CDR3 nucleotide sequence: TGCGCCAGCAGCTTGGATACTTGGGGAGATGGGGAGCTGTTTTTT.

This chain uses TRBV19 with TRBJ2-1, with 8 bases matching TRBD1. The germline gives CDR1 LNHDA, CDR2 SQIVND (reference sequence). V was pared by 3 bases and J by 12 bases, with 10 bases of the junction left unmatched. CDR3 length equals 14 residues. The CDR3 loop reads CASSMVGQGAWQFF. The CDR3 nucleotides read TGTGCCAGTAGTATGGTAGGGCAGGGGGCTTGGCAGTTCTTC.

The chain uses TRBV19 and TRBJ1-5; D gene ambiguous. Trimming pared 7 bases from V and 7 bases from J, leaving 11 bases between. CDR3 size: 12 residues. Germline-derived CDR1 and CDR2 are LNHDA and SQIVND (reference sequence). The CDR3 loop is CASMVGGQPQHF. As DNA, the CDR3 is TGTGCCAGTATGGTGGGTGGACAGCCCCAGCATTTT.